This TCR beta chain was documented in a study of control samples from healthy donors and cancer patients. Assay: immunoSEQ multiplex PCR; the TCRdb copy retains only in-frame clones and omits some. The sample carries about 250,000 clones, more than 65% recorded once. J gave up 5 bases and V 2 bases, and 7 bases lay outside the gene matches. Germline CDR1 reads LGHDT; CDR2 reads YNNKEL (reference sequence). CDR3 size: 16 residues. This TCR was recovered from a woman aged 60-75 years with lung cancer. The material sequenced was PBMCs. J is TRBJ1-1 and V is TRBV3-1 (or the pseudogene TRBV3-2); TRBD1 agrees at 11 bases. The CDR3, as DNA: TGTGCCAGCAGCCAATACGGGACAGGGGGAGAGACTGAAGCTTTCTTT. Translating gives CASSQYGTGGETEAFF.